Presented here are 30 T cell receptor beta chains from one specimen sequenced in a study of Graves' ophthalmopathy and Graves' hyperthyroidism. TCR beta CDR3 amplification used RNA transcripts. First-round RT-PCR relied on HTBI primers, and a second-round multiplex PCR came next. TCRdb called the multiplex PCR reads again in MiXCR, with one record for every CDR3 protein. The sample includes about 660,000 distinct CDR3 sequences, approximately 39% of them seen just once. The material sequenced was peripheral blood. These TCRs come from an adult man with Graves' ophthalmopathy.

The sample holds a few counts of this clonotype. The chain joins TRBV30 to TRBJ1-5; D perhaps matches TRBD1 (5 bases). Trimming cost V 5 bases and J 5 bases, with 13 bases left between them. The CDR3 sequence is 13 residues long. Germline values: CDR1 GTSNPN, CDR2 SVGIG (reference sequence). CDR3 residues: CAWGAQSDQPQHF. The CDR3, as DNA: TGTGCCTGGGGGGCACAATCTGATCAGCCCCAGCATTTT.

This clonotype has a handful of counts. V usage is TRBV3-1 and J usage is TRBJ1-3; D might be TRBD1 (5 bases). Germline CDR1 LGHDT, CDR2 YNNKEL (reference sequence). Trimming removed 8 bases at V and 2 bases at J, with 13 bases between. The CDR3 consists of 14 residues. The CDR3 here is CASRDRNTGNTIYF. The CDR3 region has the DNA TGTGCCAGCCGGGACCGAAACACTGGAAACACCATATATTTT.

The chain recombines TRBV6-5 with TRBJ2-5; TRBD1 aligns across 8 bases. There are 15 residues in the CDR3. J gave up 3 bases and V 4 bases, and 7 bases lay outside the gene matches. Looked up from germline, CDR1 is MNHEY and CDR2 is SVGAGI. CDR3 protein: CASSSTGGSEETQYF. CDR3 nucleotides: TGTGCCAGCAGTTCCACAGGGGGGTCCGAAGAGACCCAGTACTTC.

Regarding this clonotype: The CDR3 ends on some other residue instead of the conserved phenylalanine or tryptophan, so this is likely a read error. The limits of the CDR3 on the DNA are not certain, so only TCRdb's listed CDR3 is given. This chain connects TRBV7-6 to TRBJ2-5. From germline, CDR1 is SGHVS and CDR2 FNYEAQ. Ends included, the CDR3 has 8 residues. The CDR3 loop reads CASSQPDQ.

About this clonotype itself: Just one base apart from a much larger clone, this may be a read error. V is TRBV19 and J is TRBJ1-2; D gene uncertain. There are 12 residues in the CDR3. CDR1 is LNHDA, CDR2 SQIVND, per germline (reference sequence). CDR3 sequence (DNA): TGTGCCAGTAGTATAACAAAGAATGGCTGCACCTTC. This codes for CASSITKNGCTF. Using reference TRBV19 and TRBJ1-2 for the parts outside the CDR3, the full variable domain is DGGITQSPKYLFRKEGQNVTLSCEQNLNHDAMYWYRQDPGQGLRLIYYSQIVNDFQKGDIAEGYSVSREKKESFPLTVTSAQKNPTAFYLCASSITKNGCTFGSGTRLTVV.

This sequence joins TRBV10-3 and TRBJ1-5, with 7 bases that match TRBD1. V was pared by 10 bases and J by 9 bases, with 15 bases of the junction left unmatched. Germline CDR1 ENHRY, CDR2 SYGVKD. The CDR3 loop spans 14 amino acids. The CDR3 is CASRARDRLLPQHF. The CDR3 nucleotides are TGTGCCAGCAGAGCCCGGGACAGATTGCTGCCCCAGCATTTT.

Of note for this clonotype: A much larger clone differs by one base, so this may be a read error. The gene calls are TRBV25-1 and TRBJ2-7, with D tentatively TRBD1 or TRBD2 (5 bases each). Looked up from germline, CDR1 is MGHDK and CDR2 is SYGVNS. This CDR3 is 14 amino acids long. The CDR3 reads CVSSELPGTGEQYF. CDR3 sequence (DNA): TGTGTCAGCAGTGAACTTCCAGGGACGGGCGAGCAGTACTTC.

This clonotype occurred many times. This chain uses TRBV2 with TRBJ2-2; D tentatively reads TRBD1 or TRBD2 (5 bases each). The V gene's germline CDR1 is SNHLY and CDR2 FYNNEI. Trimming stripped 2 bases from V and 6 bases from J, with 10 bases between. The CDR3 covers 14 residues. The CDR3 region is CASSEQGEAGELFF. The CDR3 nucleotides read TGTGCCAGCAGTGAACAGGGAGAAGCCGGGGAGCTGTTTTTT.

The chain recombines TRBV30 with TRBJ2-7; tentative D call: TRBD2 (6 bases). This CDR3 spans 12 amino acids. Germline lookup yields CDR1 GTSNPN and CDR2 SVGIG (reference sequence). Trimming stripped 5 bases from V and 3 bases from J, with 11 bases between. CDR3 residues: CAWRRRDYEQYF. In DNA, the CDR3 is TGTGCCTGGCGCCGGAGGGACTACGAGCAGTACTTC.

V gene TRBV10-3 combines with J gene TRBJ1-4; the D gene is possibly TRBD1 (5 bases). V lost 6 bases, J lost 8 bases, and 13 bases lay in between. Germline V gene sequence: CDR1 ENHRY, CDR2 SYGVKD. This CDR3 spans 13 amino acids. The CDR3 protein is CAIRNRTGEKLFF. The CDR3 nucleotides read TGTGCCATCAGAAACAGGACGGGGGAAAAACTGTTTTTT.

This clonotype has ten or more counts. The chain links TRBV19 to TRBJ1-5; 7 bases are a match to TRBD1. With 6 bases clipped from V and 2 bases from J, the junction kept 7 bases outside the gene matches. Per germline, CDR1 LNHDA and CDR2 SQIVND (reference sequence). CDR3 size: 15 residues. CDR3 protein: CASRPTGMGNQPQHF. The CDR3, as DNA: TGTGCCAGTAGGCCGACAGGGATGGGCAATCAGCCCCAGCATTTT.

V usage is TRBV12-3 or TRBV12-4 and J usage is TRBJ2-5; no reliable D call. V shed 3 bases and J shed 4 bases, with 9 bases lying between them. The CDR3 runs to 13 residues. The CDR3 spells CASSFPGVETQYF. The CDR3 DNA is TGTGCCAGCAGTTTCCCTGGGGTAGAGACCCAGTACTTC.

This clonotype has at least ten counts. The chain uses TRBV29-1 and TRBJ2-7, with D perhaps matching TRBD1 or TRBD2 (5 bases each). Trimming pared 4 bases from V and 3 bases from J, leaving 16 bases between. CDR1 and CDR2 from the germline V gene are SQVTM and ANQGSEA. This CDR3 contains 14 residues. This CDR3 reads CSVGWRGAGYEQYF. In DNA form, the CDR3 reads TGCAGCGTTGGGTGGAGAGGGGCAGGCTACGAGCAGTACTTC.

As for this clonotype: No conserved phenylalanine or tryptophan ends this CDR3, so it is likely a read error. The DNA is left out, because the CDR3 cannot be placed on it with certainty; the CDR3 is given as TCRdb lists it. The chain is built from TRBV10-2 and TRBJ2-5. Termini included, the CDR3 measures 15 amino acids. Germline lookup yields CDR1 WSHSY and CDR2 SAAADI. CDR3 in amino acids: CASSGGVNYGYTFGS.

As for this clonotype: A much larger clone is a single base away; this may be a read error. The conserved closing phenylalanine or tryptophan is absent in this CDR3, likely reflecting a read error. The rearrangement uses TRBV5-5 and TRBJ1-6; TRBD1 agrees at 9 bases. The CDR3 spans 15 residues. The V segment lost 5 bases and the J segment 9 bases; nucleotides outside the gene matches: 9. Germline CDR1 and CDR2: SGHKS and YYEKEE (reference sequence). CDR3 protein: CASSPRTGVGSPLHL. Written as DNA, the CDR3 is TGTGCCAGCAGTCCCCGGACAGGGGTGGGTTCACCCCTCCACCTT.

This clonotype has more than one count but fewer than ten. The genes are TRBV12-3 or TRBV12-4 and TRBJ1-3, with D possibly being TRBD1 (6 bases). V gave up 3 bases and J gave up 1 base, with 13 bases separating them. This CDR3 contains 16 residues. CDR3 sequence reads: CASSFRGAQSGNTIYF. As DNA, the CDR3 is TGTGCCAGCAGTTTTCGGGGGGCCCAGTCTGGAAACACCATATATTTT.

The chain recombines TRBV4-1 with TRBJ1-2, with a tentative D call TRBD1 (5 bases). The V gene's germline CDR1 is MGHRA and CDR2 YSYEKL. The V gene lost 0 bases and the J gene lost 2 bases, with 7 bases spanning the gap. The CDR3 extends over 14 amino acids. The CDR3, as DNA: TGCGCCAGCAGCCAAGAGGGGCACAACTATGGCTACACCTTC. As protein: CASSQEGHNYGYTF.

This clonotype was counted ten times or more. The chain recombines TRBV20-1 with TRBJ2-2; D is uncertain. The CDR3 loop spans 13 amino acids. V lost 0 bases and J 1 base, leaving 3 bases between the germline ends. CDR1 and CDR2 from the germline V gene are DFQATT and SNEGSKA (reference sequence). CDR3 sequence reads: CSARDGNTGELFF. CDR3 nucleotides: TGCAGTGCTAGAGATGGGAACACCGGGGAGCTGTTTTTT.

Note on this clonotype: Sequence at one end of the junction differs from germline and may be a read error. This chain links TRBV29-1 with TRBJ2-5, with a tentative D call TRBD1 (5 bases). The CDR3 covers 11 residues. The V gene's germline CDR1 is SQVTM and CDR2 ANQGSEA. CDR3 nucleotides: TGCAGCGTTGAAGACGGCCCGAGACAGAACTTC. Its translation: CSVEDGPRQNF.

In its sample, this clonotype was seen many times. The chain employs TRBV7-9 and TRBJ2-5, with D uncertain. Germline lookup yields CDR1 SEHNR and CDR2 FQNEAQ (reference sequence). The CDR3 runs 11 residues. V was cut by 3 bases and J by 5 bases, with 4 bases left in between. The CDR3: CASSFPETQYF. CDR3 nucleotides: TGTGCCAGCAGCTTTCCGGAGACCCAGTACTTC. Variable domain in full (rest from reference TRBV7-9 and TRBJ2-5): DTGVSQNPRHKITKRGQNVTFRCDPISEHNRLYWYRQTLGQGPEFLTYFQNEAQLEKSRLLSDRFSAERPKGSFSTLEIQRTEQGDSAMYLCASSFPETQYFGPGTRLLVL.

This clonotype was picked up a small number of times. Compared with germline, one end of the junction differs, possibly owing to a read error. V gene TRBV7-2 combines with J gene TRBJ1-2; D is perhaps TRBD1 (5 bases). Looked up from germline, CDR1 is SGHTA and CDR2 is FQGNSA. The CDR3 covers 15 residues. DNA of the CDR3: TGCGCCAGCAGCCAAGTGGCAGGGTGGAACTATGGCTACACCTTC. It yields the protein CASSQVAGWNYGYTF.

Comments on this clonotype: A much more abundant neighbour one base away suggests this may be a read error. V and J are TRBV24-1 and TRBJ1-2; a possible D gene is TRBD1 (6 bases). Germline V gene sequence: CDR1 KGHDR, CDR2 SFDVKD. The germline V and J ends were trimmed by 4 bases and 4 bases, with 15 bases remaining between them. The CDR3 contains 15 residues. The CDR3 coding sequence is TGTGCCACCAGTGAAGGACGGGGGGCCGGCTATGGCTACACCTTC. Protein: CATSEGRGAGYGYTF.

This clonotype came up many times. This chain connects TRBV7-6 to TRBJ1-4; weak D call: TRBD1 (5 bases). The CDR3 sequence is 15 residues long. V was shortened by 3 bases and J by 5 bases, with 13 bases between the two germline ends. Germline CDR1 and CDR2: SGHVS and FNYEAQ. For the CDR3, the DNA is TGTGCCAGCAGCTTTGGGGCCAGGGCAAATGAAAAACTGTTTTTT. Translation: CASSFGARANEKLFF.

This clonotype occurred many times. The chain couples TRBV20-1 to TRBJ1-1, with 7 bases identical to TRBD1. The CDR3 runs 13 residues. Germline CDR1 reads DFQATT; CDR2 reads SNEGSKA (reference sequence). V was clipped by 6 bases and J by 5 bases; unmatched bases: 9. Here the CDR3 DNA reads TGCAGTGCCACGACAGGGAGAGAGACTGAAGCTTTCTTT. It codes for CSATTGRETEAFF.

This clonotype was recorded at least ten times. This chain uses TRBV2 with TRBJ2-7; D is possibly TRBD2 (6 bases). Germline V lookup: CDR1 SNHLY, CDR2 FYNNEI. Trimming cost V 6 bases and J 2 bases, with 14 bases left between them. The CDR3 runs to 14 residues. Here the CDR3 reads CASRIRDLPYEQYF. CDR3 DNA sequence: TGTGCCAGCAGGATCAGGGACTTACCCTACGAGCAGTACTTC.

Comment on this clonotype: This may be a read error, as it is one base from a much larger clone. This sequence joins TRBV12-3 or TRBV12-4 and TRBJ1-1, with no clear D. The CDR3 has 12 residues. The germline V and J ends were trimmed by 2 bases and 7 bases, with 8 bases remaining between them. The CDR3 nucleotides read TGTGCCAGCAGTTTAAGGGTGGGTGAAGCTTTCTTT. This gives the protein CASSLRVGEAFF.

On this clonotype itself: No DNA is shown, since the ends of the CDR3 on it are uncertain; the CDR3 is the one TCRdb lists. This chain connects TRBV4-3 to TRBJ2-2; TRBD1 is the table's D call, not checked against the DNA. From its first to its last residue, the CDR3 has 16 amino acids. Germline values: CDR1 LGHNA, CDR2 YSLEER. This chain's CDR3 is CASSQDRGGAVGSCFF.

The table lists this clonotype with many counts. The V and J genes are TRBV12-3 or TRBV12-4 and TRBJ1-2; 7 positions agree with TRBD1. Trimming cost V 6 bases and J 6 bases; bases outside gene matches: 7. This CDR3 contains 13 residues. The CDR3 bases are TGTGCCAGCAGACCACGACAGGGTGATGGCTACACCTTC. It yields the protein CASRPRQGDGYTF.

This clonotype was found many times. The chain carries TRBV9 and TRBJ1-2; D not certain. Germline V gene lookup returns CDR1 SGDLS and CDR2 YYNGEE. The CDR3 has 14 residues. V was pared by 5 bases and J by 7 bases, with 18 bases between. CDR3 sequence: CASSRSTHASGYTF. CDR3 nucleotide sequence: TGTGCCAGCAGTCGTAGCACGCATGCAAGTGGCTACACCTTC.

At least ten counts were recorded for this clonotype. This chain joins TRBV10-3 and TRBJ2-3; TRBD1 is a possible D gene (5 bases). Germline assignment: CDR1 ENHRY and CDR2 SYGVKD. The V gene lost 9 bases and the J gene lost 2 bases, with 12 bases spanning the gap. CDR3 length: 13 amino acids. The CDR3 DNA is TGTGCCATAACAGGCTCGAACACAGATACGCAGTATTTT. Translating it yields CAITGSNTDTQYF.